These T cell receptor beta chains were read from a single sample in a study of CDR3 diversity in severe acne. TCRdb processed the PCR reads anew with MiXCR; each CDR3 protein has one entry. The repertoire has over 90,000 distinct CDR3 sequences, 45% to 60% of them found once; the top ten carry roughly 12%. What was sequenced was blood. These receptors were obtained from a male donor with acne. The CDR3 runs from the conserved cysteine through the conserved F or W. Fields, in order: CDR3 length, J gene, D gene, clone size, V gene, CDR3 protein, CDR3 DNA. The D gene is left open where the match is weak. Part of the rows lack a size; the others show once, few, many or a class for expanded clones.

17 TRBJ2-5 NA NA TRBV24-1 CATSDPSDREGGETQYF TGTGCCACCAGTGACCCGTCAGACAGGGAGGGTGGTGAGACCCAGTACTTC
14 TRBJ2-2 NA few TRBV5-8 CASSLVVVSGELFF TGTGCCAGCAGCTTGGTTGTTGTCTCCGGGGAGCTGTTTTTT
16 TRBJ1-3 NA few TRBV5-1 CASSLGGPSSGNTIYF TGCGCCAGCAGCTTGGGGGGTCCGTCCTCTGGAAACACCATATATTTT
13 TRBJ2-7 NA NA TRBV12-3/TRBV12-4 CASRDRATYEQYF TGTGCCAGCAGGGACAGAGCGACATACGAGCAGTACTTC
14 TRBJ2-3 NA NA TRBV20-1 CSARPPLASNEQYF TGCAGTGCTAGACCCCCGCTAGCCTCCAATGAGCAGTATTTT
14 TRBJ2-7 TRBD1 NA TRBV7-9 CASSLEDRGYEQYF TGTGCCAGCAGCTTAGAAGACAGGGGCTACGAGCAGTACTTC
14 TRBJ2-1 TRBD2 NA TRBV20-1 CSADGTSVNNEQFF TGCAGTGCTGACGGGACTAGCGTGAACAATGAGCAGTTCTTC
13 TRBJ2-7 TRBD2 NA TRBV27 CASSIAGGYEQYF TGTGCCAGCAGTATAGCGGGGGGCTACGAGCAGTACTTC
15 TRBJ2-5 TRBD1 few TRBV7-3 CASSTGTGGLETQYF TGTGCCAGCAGCACCGGGACAGGGGGCTTGGAGACCCAGTACTTC
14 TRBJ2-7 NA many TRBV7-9 CASSRRDIPYEQYF TGTGCCAGCAGCCGGCGGGATATTCCCTACGAGCAGTACTTC
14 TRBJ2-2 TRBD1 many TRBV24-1 CATSPGQSSRELFF TGTGCCACCTCGCCGGGACAGTCGTCCCGGGAGCTGTTTTTT
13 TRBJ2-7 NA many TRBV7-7 CASSFGGSYEQYF TGTGCCAGCAGCTTTGGCGGCTCCTACGAGCAGTACTTC
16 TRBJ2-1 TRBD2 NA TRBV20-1 CSARDVTSGSYNEQFF TGCAGTGCTAGAGATGTAACTAGCGGGAGTTACAATGAGCAGTTCTTC
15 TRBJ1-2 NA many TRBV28 CASSSSLTGTYGYTF TGTGCCAGCAGTTCCAGCCTCACAGGAACCTATGGCTACACCTTC
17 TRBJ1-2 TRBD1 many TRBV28 CASSSPPGQGAFGGYTF TGTGCCAGCAGTTCACCTCCGGGACAGGGGGCTTTCGGAGGCTACACCTTC
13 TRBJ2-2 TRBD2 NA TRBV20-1 CSALSGETGELFF TGCAGTGCCTTAAGCGGGGAGACCGGGGAGCTGTTTTTT
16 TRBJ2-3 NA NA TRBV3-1 CASSSNDKRITDTQYF TGTGCCAGCAGCTCGAACGATAAGCGGATCACAGATACGCAGTATTTT
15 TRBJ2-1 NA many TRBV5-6 CASSSSTGIYNEQLF TGTGCCAGCAGCTCGAGTACAGGGATCTACAATGAGCAGCTCTTC
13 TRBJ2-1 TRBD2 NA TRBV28 CASGSGKYNEQFF TGTGCCAGCGGGAGCGGGAAATACAATGAGCAGTTCTTC
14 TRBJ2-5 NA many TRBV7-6 CASSMRQGGETQYF TGTGCCAGCAGCATGCGACAGGGAGGTGAGACCCAGTACTTC
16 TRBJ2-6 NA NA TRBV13 CASASLLDSGANVLTF TGTGCCAGCGCCTCCTTATTGGACTCTGGGGCCAACGTCCTGACTTTC
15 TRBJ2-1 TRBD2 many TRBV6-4 CASSQLAGYYNEQFF TGTGCCAGCAGTCAACTAGCGGGCTACTACAATGAGCAGTTCTTC
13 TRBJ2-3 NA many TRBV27 CASSFGGTDTQYF TGTGCCAGCAGTTTCGGCGGGACAGATACGCAGTATTTT
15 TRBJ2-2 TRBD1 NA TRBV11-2 CASSPRTGGPGELFF TGTGCCAGCAGCCCACGGACAGGGGGACCCGGGGAGCTGTTTTTT
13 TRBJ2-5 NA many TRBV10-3 CAIAGSLQETQYF TGTGCCATCGCGGGCAGTCTGCAAGAGACCCAGTACTTC
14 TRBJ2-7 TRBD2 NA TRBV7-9 CASSLGDYDYEQYF TGTGCCAGCAGCTTAGGGGACTACGACTACGAGCAGTACTTC
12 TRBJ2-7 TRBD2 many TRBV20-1 CSQAGGAQEQYF TGCAGTCAGGCCGGGGGGGCGCAGGAGCAGTACTTC
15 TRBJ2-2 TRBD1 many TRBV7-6 CASSGGTGPDGELFF TGTGCCAGCAGCGGGGGGACAGGGCCCGACGGGGAGCTGTTTTTT
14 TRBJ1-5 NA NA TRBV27 CASSPEVFNQPQHF TGTGCCAGCAGTCCTGAGGTCTTTAATCAGCCCCAGCATTTT
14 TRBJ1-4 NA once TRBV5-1 CASKNPGRVEKLFF TGCGCCAGCAAGAACCCCGGACGGGTTGAAAAACTGTTTTTT
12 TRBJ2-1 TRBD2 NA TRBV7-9 CASSLPGLAEVF TGTGCCAGCAGCCTCCCGGGACTAGCGGAGGTCTTC
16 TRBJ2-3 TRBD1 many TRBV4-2 CASSQDRDSFTDTQYF TGTGCCAGCAGCCAAGATAGGGACAGCTTCACAGATACGCAGTATTTT
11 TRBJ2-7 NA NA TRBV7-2 CASSLGAGQYF TGTGCCAGCAGCTTGGGGGCTGGGCAGTACTTC
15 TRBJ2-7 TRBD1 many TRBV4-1 CASSQPGTGGKEQYF TGCGCCAGCAGCCAGCCCGGGACAGGGGGTAAGGAGCAGTACTTC
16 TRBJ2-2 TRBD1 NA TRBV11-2 CASSPSRDRNTGELFF TGTGCCAGCAGCCCCAGCCGGGACAGGAACACCGGGGAGCTGTTTTTT
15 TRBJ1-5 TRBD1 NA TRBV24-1 CATSEGQYSNQPQHF TGTGCCACCAGTGAGGGACAGTATAGCAATCAGCCCCAGCATTTT
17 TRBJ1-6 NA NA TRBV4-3 CASSQATVSSYNSPLHF TGCGCCAGCAGCCAAGCCACAGTGAGCTCCTATAATTCACCCCTCCACTTT
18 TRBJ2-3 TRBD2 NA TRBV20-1 CSARDLGTSGIGTDTQCF TGCAGTGCTCGGGACCTCGGGACTAGCGGGATAGGAACAGATACGCAGTGTTTT
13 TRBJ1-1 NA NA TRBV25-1 CASSYSTGTEAFF TGTGCCAGCAGTTACTCGACGGGAACTGAAGCTTTCTTT
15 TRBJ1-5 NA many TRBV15 CATSREGESNQPQHF TGTGCCACCAGCAGAGAAGGGGAGAGCAATCAGCCCCAGCATTTT
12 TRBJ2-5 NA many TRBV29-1 CSTPAESGTQYF TGCAGCACCCCCGCGGAAAGTGGGACCCAGTACTTC
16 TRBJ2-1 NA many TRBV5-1 CASSYGGLSSYNEQFF TGCGCCAGTTCGTATGGTGGATTATCCTCCTACAATGAGCAGTTCTTC
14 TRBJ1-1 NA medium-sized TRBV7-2 CASSQIRRATEAFF TGTGCCAGCAGCCAAATACGGCGGGCAACTGAAGCTTTCTTT
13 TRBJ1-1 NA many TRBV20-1 CSARGDRNTEAFF TGCAGTGCTAGAGGAGACAGGAACACTGAAGCTTTCTTT
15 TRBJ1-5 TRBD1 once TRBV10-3 CASSPTGGPNQPQHF TGTGCCAGCAGTCCGACAGGGGGCCCGAATCAGCCCCAGCATTTT
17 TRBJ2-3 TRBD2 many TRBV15 CATSRVLAEIGTDTQYF TGTGCCACCAGCAGAGTACTAGCGGAGATCGGGACAGATACGCAGTATTTT
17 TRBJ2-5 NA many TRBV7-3 CASGKSGAGSVGETQYF TGTGCCAGCGGAAAATCCGGAGCAGGGTCGGTAGGAGAGACCCAGTACTTC
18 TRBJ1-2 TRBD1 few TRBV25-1 CASSRGTGQGGSDYGYTF TGTGCCAGCAGCCGAGGGACGGGACAGGGGGGTTCGGACTATGGCTACACCTTC
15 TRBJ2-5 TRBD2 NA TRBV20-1 CSARTSGGPEETQYF TGCAGTGCCAGGACTAGCGGGGGGCCTGAAGAGACCCAGTACTTC
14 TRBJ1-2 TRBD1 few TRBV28 CASTTTTGTYGYTF TGTGCCAGCACTACAACGACAGGGACCTATGGCTACACCTTC
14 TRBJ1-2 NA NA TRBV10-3 CAISEVTGGLGYTF TGTGCCATCAGTGAAGTGACAGGAGGTTTGGGCTACACCTTC
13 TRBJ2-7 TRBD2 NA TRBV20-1 CSAGGASVYEQYF TGCAGTGCCGGGGGGGCTAGCGTCTACGAGCAGTACTTC